Here is one T cell receptor beta chain with its context. The antigen is not known. The data derive from a study of PD-1 blockade in classical Hodgkin lymphoma. Points from the study as a whole: Complete responders had baseline diversity similar to newly diagnosed patients. Diminished baseline TCR diversity has been reported in newly diagnosed patients relative to healthy donors.

Only in-frame clones appear in the TCRdb table, and some are missing; sequencing was by immunoSEQ multiplex PCR. The sample includes about 14,000 clones, about 80% seen only once; the top ten take roughly a quarter. Relapses following autologous stem cell transplantation were seen in all patients, with brentuximab vedotin exposure varying. The CDR3 loop spans 13 amino acids. Germline lookup yields CDR1 SGDLS and CDR2 YYNGEE. The V and J ends lost 4 bases and 7 bases, in that order; junction bases with no gene match: 3. This specimen consisted of peripheral blood mononuclear cells (PBMCs), obtained at baseline. This TCR was recovered from a human donor with classical Hodgkin lymphoma. J is TRBJ1-4 and V is TRBV9; 8 bases agree with TRBD1. The CDR3 here is CASSITGGEKLFF. CDR3 in DNA: TGTGCCAGCAGCATCACAGGGGGTGAAAAACTGTTTTTT.